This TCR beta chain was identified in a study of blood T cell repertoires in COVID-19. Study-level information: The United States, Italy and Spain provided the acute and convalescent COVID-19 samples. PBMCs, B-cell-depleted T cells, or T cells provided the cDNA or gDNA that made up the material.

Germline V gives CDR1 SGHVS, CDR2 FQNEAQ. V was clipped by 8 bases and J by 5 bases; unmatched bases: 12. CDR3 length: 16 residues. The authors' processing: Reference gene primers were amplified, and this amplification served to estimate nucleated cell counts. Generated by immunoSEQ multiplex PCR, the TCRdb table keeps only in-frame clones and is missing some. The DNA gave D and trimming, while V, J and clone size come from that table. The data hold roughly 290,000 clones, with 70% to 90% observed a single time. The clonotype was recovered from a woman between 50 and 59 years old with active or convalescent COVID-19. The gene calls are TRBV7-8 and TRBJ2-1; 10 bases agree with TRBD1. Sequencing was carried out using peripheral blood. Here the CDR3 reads CASHLLGTGANNEQFF. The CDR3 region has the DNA TGTGCCAGCCACTTATTGGGGACAGGGGCCAACAATGAGCAGTTCTTC.